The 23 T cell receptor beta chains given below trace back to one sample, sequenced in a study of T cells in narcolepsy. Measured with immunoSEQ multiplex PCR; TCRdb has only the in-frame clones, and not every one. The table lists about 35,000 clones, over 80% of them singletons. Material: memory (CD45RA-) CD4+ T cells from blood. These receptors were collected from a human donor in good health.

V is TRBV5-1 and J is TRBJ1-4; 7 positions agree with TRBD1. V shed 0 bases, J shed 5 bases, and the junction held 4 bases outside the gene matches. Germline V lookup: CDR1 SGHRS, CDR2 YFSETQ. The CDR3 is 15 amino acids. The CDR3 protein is CASSLEGAGNEKLFF. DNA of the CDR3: TGCGCCAGCAGCTTGGAGGGGGCCGGGAATGAAAAACTGTTTTTT.

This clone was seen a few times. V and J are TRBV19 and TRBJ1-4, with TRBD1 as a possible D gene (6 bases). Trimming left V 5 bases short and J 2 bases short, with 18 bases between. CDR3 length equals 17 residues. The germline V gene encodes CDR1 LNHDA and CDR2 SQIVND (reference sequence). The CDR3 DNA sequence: TGTGCCAGTAGTCCCCCCGACCGGGGGCCGACTAATGAAAAACTGTTTTTT. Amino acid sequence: CASSPPDRGPTNEKLFF.

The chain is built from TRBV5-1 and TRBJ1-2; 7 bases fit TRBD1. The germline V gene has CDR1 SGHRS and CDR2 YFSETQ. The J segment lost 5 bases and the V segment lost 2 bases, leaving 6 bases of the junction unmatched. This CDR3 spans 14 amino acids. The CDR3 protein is CASSFEGARYGYTF. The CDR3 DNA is TGCGCCAGCAGCTTCGAGGGGGCGCGATATGGCTACACCTTC.

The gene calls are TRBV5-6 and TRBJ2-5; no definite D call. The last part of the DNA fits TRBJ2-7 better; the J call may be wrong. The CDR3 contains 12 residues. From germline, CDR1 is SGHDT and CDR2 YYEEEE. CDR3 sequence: CASSFGNYEQYF. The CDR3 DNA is TGTGCCAGCAGCTTTGGCAACTACGAGCAGTACTTC.

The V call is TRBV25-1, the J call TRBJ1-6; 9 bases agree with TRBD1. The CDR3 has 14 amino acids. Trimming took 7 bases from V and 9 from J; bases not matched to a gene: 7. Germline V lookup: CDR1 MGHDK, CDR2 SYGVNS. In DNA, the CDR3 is TGTGCCAGCACTTCGACAGGGGGAAGTTCACCCCTCCACTTT. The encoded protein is CASTSTGGSSPLHF.

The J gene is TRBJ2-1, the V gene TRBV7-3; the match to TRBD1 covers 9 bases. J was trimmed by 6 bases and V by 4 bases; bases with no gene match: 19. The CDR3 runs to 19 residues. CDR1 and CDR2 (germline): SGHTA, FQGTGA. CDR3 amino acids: CASSSRDRDPLGRGNEQFF. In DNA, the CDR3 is TGTGCCAGCAGCTCCAGGGACAGGGACCCCCTAGGTCGGGGCAATGAGCAGTTCTTC.

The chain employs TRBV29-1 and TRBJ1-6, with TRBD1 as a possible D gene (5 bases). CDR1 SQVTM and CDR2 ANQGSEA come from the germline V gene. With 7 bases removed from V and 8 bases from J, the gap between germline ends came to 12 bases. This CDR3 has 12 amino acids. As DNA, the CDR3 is TGCAGCGCCGGGGCCCCGGATTCACCCCTCCACTTT. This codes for CSAGAPDSPLHF.

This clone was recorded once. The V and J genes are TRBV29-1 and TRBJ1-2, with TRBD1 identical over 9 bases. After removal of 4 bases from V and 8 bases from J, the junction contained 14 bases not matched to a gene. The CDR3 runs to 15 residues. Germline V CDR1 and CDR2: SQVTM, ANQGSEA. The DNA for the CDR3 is TGCAGCGTTGGGACCATCGGGACAGGGTCAGAAGGCTACACCTTC. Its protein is CSVGTIGTGSEGYTF.

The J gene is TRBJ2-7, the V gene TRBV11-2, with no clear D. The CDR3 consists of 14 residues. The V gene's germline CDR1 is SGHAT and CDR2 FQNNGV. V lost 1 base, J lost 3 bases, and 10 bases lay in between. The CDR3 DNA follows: TGTGCCAGCAGCTTAGTAGGCAGACTCTACGAGCAGTACTTC. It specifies CASSLVGRLYEQYF.

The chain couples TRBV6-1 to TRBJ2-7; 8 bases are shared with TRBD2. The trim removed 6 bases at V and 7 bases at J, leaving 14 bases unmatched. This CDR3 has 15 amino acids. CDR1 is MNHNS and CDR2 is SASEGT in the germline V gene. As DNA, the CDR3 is TGTGCCAGCAGAAGAAGCGGGAGTCTGATTGGGGAGCAGTACTTC. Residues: CASRRSGSLIGEQYF.

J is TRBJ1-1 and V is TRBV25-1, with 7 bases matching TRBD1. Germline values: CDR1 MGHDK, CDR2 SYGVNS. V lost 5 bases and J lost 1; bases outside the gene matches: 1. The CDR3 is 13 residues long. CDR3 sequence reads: CASSWTGNTEAFF. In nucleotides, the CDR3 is TGTGCCAGCAGTTGGACAGGGAACACTGAAGCTTTCTTT. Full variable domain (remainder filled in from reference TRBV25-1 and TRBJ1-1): EADIYQTPRYLVIGTGKKITLECSQTMGHDKMYWYQQDPGMELHLIHYSYGVNSTEKGDLSSESTVSRIRTEHFPLTLESARPSHTSQYLCASSWTGNTEAFFGQGTRLTVV.

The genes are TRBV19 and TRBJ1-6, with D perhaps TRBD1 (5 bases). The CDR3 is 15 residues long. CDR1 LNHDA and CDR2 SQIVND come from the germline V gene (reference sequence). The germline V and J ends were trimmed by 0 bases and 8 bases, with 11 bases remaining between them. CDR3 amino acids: CASSIDGAGYSPLHF. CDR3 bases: TGTGCCAGTAGTATAGATGGGGCCGGTTATTCACCCCTCCACTTT.

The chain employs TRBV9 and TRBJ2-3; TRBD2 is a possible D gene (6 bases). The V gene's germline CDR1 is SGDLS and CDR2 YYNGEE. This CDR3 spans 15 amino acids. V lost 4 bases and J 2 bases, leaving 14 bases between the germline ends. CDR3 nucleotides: TGTGCCAGCAGCCTAGGAGGGACTTACACAGATACGCAGTATTTT. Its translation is CASSLGGTYTDTQYF.

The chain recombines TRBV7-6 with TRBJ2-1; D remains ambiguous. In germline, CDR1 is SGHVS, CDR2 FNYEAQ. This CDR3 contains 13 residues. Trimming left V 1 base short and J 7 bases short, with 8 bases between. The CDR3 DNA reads TGTGCCAGCAGCTTAGGGGCGAGAAATGAGCAGTTCTTC. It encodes CASSLGARNEQFF.

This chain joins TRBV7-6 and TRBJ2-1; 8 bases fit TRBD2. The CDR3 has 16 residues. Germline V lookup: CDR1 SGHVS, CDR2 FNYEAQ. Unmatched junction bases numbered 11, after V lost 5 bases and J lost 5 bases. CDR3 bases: TGTGCCAGCAGCGTCCAAATAATCGGGGGGGACAATGAGCAGTTCTTC. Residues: CASSVQIIGGDNEQFF.

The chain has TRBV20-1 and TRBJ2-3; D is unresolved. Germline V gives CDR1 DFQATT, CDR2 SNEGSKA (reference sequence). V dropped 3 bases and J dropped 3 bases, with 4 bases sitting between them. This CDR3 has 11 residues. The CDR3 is CSARKTDTQYF. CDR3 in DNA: TGCAGTGCTAGGAAGACAGATACGCAGTATTTT.

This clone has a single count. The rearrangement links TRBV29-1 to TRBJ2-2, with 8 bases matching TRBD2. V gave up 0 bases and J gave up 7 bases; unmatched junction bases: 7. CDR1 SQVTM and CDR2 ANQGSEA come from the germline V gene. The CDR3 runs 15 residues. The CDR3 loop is CSVEDSLTSGGELFF. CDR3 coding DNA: TGCAGCGTTGAAGATTCCCTAACTAGCGGCGGGGAGCTGTTTTTT.

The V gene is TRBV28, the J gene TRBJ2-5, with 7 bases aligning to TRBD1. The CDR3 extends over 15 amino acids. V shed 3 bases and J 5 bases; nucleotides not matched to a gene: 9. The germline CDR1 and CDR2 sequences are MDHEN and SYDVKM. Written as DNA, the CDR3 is TGTGCCAGCAGTTTGGGACAGCGTGCCAGGGAGACCCAGTACTTC. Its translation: CASSLGQRARETQYF. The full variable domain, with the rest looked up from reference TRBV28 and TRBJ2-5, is DVKVTQSSRYLVKRTGEKVFLECVQDMDHENMFWYRQDPGLGLRLIYFSYDVKMKEKGDIPEGYSVSREKKERFSLILESASTNQTSMYLCASSLGQRARETQYFGPGTRLLVL.

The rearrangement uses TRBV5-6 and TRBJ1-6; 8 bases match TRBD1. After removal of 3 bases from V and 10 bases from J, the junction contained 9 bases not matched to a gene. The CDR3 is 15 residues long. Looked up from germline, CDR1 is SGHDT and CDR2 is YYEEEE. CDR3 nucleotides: TGTGCCAGCAGCTCCATAGGACAGGGAGGATCACCCCTCCACTTT. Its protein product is CASSSIGQGGSPLHF.

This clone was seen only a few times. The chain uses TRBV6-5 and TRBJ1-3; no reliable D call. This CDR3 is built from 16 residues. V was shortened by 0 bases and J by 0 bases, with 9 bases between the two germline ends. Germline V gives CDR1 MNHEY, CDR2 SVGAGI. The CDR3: CASSYSQRVSGNTIYF. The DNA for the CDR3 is TGTGCCAGCAGTTACTCGCAAAGGGTCTCTGGAAACACCATATATTTT.

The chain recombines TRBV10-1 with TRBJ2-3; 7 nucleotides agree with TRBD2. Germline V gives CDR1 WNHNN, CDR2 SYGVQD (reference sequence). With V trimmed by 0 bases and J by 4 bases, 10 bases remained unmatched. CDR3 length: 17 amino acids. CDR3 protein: CASSESPFMGGADTQYF. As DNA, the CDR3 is TGCGCCAGCAGTGAGTCCCCCTTTATGGGGGGGGCAGATACGCAGTATTTT.

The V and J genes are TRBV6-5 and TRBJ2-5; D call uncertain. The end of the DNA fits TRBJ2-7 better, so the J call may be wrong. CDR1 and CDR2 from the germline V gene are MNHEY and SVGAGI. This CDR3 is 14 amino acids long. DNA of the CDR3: TGTGCCAGCAGTATTACGGGCGGCCCCTACGAGCAGTACTTC. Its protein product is CASSITGGPYEQYF.

In DNA, the CDR3 is TGTGCCAGCAGCCGAGCAGCGGGAAACCAAGAGACCCAGTACTTC. As protein: CASSRAAGNQETQYF. V gene TRBV7-2 combines with J gene TRBJ2-5, with 7 bases matching TRBD2. From germline, CDR1 is SGHTA and CDR2 FQGNSA. CDR3 length: 15 amino acids. V was pared by 5 bases and J by 0 bases, with 6 bases of the junction left unmatched. The whole variable domain, remainder taken from reference TRBV7-2 and TRBJ2-5, is GAGVSQSPSNKVTEKGKDVELRCDPISGHTALYWYRQSLGQGLEFLIYFQGNSAPDKSGLPSDRFSAERTGGSVSTLTIQRTQQEDSAVYLCASSRAAGNQETQYFGPGTRLLVL.